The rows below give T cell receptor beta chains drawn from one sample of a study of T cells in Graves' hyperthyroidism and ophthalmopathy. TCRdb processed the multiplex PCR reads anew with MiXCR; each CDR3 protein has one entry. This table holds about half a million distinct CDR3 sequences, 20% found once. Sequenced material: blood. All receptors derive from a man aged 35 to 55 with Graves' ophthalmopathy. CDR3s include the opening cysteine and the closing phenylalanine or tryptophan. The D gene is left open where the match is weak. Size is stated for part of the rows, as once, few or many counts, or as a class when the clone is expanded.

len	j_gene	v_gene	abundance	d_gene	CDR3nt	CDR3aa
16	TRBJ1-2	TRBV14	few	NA	TGTGCCAGCAGCCAAGATTCCGGGCCTGTGGGCTATGGCTACACCTTC	CASSQDSGPVGYGYTF
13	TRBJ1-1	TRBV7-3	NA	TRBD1	TGTGCCAGCAGCTCAAAAGGGGGCACTGAAGCTCTCTTT	CASSSKGGTEALF
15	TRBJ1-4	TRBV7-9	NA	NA	TGTGCCAGCAGCCCAGAGGGGACGGAGAATGAAAAACTGTTTTTT	CASSPEGTENEKLFF
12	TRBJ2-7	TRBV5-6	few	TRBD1	TGTGCCAGCACCCGACAGGGGAGTCGGCAGTACTTC	CASTRQGSRQYF
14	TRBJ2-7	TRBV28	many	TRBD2	TGTGCCAGCAGTTTGGGCGGGAGGGTTCACGAGCAGTACTTC	CASSLGGRVHEQYF
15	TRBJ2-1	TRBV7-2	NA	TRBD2	TGTGCCAGCAGCTTTAGCGGGGGGCCCGCCAATGAGCAGTTCTTC	CASSFSGGPANEQFF
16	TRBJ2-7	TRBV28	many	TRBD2	TGTGCCAGCAGTCCCAATAGCGGGAGATTCCGTTACGAGCAGTACTTC	CASSPNSGRFRYEQYF
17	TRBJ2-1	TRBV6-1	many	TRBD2	TGTGCCAGCAGTTCTTCCCGGACTAGCGGGGCCAACAATGAGCAGTTCTTC	CASSSSRTSGANNEQFF
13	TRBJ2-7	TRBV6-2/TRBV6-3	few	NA	TGTGCCAGCAGTTACGGCGCGACCTACGAGCAGTACTTC	CASSYGATYEQYF
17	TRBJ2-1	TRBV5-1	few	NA	TGCGCCAGCAGCATTGGAAGGGGCCCGGGGGCGATCAATGAGCAGTTCTTC	CASSIGRGPGAINEQFF
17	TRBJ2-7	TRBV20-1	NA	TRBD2	TGCAGTGCCCTCGGGGGGGGCCCCGCCTTAGCTCACTACGAGCAGTACTTC	CSALGGGPALAHYEQYF
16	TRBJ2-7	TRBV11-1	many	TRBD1	TGTGCCAGCAGCTTATCGGGGACAGGGTCCATCTACGAGCAGTACTTC	CASSLSGTGSIYEQYF
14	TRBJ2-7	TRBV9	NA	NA	TGTGCCAGCAGCGTAACCCGTTTTGGAGAAGAGCAGTACTTC	CASSVTRFGEEQYF
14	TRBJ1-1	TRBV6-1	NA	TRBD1	TGTGCCAGCAGTGACAGACAGGGGGGGAGTAACGCTTTCTTT	CASSDRQGGSNAFF
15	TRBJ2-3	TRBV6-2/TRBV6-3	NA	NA	TGTGCCAGCAGTTGGGACTCTTCGGGCACAGATACGCAGTATTTT	CASSWDSSGTDTQYF
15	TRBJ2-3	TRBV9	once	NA	TGTGCCAGCAGCGTGGGGCCCAGCCCTGCCGATACGCAGTATTTT	CASSVGPSPADTQYF
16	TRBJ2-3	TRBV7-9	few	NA	TGTGCCAGCAGCCACCCCGGCCAGAAGGGCACAGATACGCAGTATTTT	CASSHPGQKGTDTQYF
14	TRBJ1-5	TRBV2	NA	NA	TGTGCCAGCAGTGAATGGGATAGCAATCAGCCCCAGCATTTT	CASSEWDSNQPQHF
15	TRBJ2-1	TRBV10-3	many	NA	TGTGCCATCAGTGAGTCAGTGGACCGAGACAATGAGCAGTTCTTC	CAISESVDRDNEQFF
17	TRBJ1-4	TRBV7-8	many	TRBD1	TGTGCCAGCAGTCCCCTGGGACAGGGGGCGGTTAATGAAAAACTGTTTTTT	CASSPLGQGAVNEKLFF
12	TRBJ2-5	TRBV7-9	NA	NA	TGTGCCAGCAGCTTATTTGTAGAGACCCAGTACTTC	CASSLFVETQYF
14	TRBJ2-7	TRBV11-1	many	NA	TGTGCCAGCAGCTTAGCGCACAGCCCCTACGAGCAGTACTTC	CASSLAHSPYEQYF
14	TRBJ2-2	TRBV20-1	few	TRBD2	TGCAGTGCTGGGGGGGGTTCGAACACCGGGGAGCTGTTTTTT	CSAGGGSNTGELFF
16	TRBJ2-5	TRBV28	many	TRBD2	TGTGCCAGCAGTTTGCTAGCGGGGGGCCCGGTGGAGACCCAGTACTTC	CASSLLAGGPVETQYF
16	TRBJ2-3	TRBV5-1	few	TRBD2	TGCGCCAGCAGCTTGGGGACTAGCGGGAGTTCAGATACGCAGTATTTT	CASSLGTSGSSDTQYF
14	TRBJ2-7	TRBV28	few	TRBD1	TGTGCCAGCAGTTACCCGACAGGGCCCTACGAGCAGTACTTC	CASSYPTGPYEQYF